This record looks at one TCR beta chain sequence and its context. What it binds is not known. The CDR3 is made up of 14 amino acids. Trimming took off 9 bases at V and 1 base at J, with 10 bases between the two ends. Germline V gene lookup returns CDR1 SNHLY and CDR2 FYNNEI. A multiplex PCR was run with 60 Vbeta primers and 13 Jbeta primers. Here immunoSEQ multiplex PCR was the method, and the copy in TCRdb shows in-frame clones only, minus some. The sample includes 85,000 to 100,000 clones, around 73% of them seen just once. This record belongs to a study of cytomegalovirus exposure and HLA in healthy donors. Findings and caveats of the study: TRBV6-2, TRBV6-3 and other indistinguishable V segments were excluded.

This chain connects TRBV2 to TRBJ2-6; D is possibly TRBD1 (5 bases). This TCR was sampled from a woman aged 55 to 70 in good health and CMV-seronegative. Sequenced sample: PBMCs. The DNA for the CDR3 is TGTGCCAGGGAGACAGTATCTGGGGCCAACGTCCTGACTTTC. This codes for CARETVSGANVLTF.